One and the same sample provided the 15 T cell receptor beta chains below, sequenced in a study of T cell repertoires in cytomegalovirus infection. The antigens these receptors bind are not known. Each CDR3 protein gets one entry after TCRdb re-called the reads with MiXCR. The sample holds 750,000 to 900,000 distinct CDR3 sequences, approximately 32% seen once. The material sequenced was cultured CD8+ T cells from PBMCs, taken from culture after CMV antigen stimulation. The receptor source for this set is a human donor in good health (CMV status not recorded). Some clones in this sample may be carry-over from other donors' samples.

There are many counts of this clonotype. The V gene is TRBV7-6, the J gene TRBJ2-7; TRBD2 is a possible D gene (6 bases). Trimming stripped 1 base from V and 0 bases from J, with 22 bases between. Germline V gene data show CDR1 as SGHVS and CDR2 as FNYEAQ. This CDR3 has 19 amino acids. In DNA form, the CDR3 reads TGTGCCAGCAGCTTAGAGTCCCTATATCGTGGGGACTTCTCCTACGAGCAGTACTTC. Protein: CASSLESLYRGDFSYEQYF.

Only a few counts were recorded for this clonotype. The V gene is TRBV25-1, the J gene TRBJ1-1, with unresolved D. The CDR3 is 14 amino acids. V was shortened by 3 bases and J by 4 bases, with 12 bases between the two germline ends. Looked up from germline, CDR1 is MGHDK and CDR2 is SYGVNS. The CDR3 region is CASSDYGESTEAFF. The DNA of the CDR3 is TGTGCCAGCAGTGACTATGGGGAGAGCACTGAAGCTTTCTTT.

Here the CDR3 DNA reads TGCGCCAGCAGCGGAACAGGGGGCGGCACTGAAGCTTTCTTT. It yields the protein CASSGTGGGTEAFF. J is TRBJ1-1 and V is TRBV5-1; TRBD1 agrees at 9 bases. V was clipped by 4 bases and J by 4 bases; unmatched bases: 5. The germline gives CDR1 SGHRS, CDR2 YFSETQ. The CDR3 totals 14 residues.

The gene calls are TRBV10-3 and TRBJ1-3; the match to TRBD1 covers 10 bases. Germline loops: CDR1 ENHRY, CDR2 SYGVKD. V lost 6 bases and J lost 6; bases outside the gene matches: 11. The CDR3 is 16 residues long. CDR3 coding DNA: TGTGCCATCAGAAAATGGACAGGGGGAGAGGAAAACACCATATATTTT. Translating gives CAIRKWTGGEENTIYF.

The table lists this clonotype with a few counts. The germline gene is not matched at one end of the junction; a read error may be the cause. J is TRBJ2-1 and V is TRBV7-7; TRBD2 matches 12 bases. The CDR3 totals 15 residues. Germline V CDR1 and CDR2: SSHAT, FNYEAQ (reference sequence). For the CDR3, the DNA is TGTGCTAGCAGCCACGGACTAGCGGGACACAATGAGCAGTTCTTC. Translating gives CASSHGLAGHNEQFF.

The V call is TRBV10-2, the J call TRBJ2-3; the D is unclear. V lost 4 bases, J lost 0 bases, and 23 bases lay in between. Germline V lookup: CDR1 WSHSY, CDR2 SAAADI. There are 19 residues in the CDR3. The CDR3 DNA is TGCGCCAGCAGTGTTGTGGGGTACCACACCAGTCGGAGCACAGATACGCAGTATTTT. This codes for CASSVVGYHTSRSTDTQYF.

This chain connects TRBV4-1 to TRBJ2-1, with D possibly being TRBD1 or TRBD2 (5 bases each). Germline-derived CDR1 and CDR2 are MGHRA and YSYEKL. The V gene lost 1 base and the J gene lost 7 bases, with 11 bases spanning the gap. This CDR3 has 14 amino acids. CDR3 region: CASSQGQGPNEQFF. The CDR3 DNA sequence: TGCGCCAGCAGCCAAGGCCAGGGACCGAATGAGCAGTTCTTC.

The chain joins TRBV29-1 to TRBJ2-7; either TRBD1 or TRBD2 may fit D (5 bases each). The germline V gene has CDR1 SQVTM and CDR2 ANQGSEA. The CDR3 contains 11 residues. V lost 7 bases to trimming and J lost 3 bases, with 10 bases between them. The CDR3 spells CSALGDYEQYV. As DNA, the CDR3 is TGCAGCGCCCTGGGGGACTACGAGCAGTACGTC.

This rearrangement joins TRBV18 to TRBJ1-4; the D is unclear. The CDR3 is made up of 11 amino acids. With 5 bases removed from V and 10 bases from J, the gap between germline ends came to 8 bases. The germline gives CDR1 KGHSH, CDR2 LQKENI. The CDR3 protein is CASSSDGKLFF. The CDR3 DNA reads TGTGCCAGCTCATCTGACGGAAAACTGTTTTTT.

The count of this clonotype is one. The chain employs TRBV4-1 and TRBJ2-1; D unresolved. The CDR3 has 16 residues. The V end lost 1 base, the J end lost 4 bases, and 14 bases lay between the germline ends. The germline V gene encodes CDR1 MGHRA and CDR2 YSYEKL. The CDR3 nucleotides are TGCGCCAGCAGCCAAGGGGGTGGGTGGTCGTACAATGAGCAGTTCTTC. This translates into CASSQGGGWSYNEQFF.

The chain uses TRBV6-2 or TRBV6-3 and TRBJ2-2; tentatively, D is TRBD1 (6 bases). The CDR3 totals 16 residues. Trimming took 6 bases from V and 6 from J, leaving 20 bases between them. Germline loops: CDR1 MNHEY, CDR2 SVGEGT. The CDR3: CASSPLGAGWAGELFF. The CDR3, as DNA: TGTGCCAGCAGCCCTTTGGGGGCAGGATGGGCCGGGGAGCTGTTTTTT.

The chain joins TRBV10-3 to TRBJ1-1; 10 bases map to TRBD1. CDR1 and CDR2 from the germline V gene are ENHRY and SYGVKD. V lost 3 bases and J lost 0; bases outside the gene matches: 7. The CDR3 is 17 amino acids. The CDR3 sequence: CAISDIRDRGMNTEAFF. CDR3 DNA: TGTGCCATCAGTGATATCCGGGACAGGGGCATGAACACTGAAGCTTTCTTT.

Many counts were recorded for this clonotype. V usage is TRBV4-1 and J usage is TRBJ1-1; a possible D gene is TRBD1 (6 bases). Trimming pared 1 base from V and 6 bases from J, leaving 15 bases between. CDR3 length equals 15 residues. CDR1 MGHRA and CDR2 YSYEKL come from the germline V gene. The CDR3 coding sequence is TGCGCCAGCAGCCAAGTATCGGGACGACAGGCTGAAGCTTTCTTT. Its translation: CASSQVSGRQAEAFF.

This clonotype was detected a few times. The genes are TRBV10-3 and TRBJ1-1; D unclear. Trimming removed 8 bases at V and 1 base at J, with 8 bases between. The CDR3 is 12 residues long. Germline lookup yields CDR1 ENHRY and CDR2 SYGVKD. This CDR3 is CAIWGGNTEAFF. In nucleotides, the CDR3 is TGTGCCATCTGGGGTGGGAACACTGAAGCTTTCTTT.

The rearrangement links TRBV28 to TRBJ1-5, with D possibly being TRBD1 (5 bases). Germline lookup yields CDR1 MDHEN and CDR2 SYDVKM. V dropped 4 bases and J dropped 2 bases, with 9 bases sitting between them. The CDR3 runs to 14 residues. In nucleotides, the CDR3 is TGTGCCAGCAGTTGGGGGAACGGCAATCAGCCCCAGCATTTT. It encodes CASSWGNGNQPQHF.